A selection of T cell receptor beta chains follows, all from one sample in a study of T-cell reconstitution after alpha-beta-depleted transplantation in children. Each CDR3 protein gets one entry after TCRdb re-called the PCR reads with MiXCR. In the table there are 250,000 to 300,000 distinct CDR3 sequences, 9.5% to 13% of which are singletons. The sample here was peripheral blood, taken 180 days after TCRalphabeta/CD19-depleted stem cell transplant. The receptors were sampled from a male patient between 2 and 10 years old who had a stem cell transplant for chronic granulomatous disease, so the T cells may come from the graft donor. The CDR3 runs from the conserved cysteine through the conserved F or W. The D gene is left open where the match is weak. The size entry is marked missing in some rows and otherwise reads once, few, many or a size class.

cdr3_length: 17
v_call: TRBV5-1
clone_size: many
d_call: .
j_call: TRBJ2-3
cdr3_nt: TGCGCCAGCAGCTTGGGGAGCAGAAGCCCTAGATATCGTACGCAGTATTTT
cdr3_aa: CASSLGSRSPRYRTQYF

cdr3_length: 13
v_call: TRBV3-1
clone_size: many
d_call: .
j_call: TRBJ2-3
cdr3_nt: TGTGCCAGCAGCCAAGATCGGCCAGATACGCAGTATTTT
cdr3_aa: CASSQDRPDTQYF

cdr3_length: 16
v_call: TRBV20-1
clone_size: many
d_call: TRBD2
j_call: TRBJ2-1
cdr3_nt: TGCAGTGCTAGAGCCCTAGCGGGAGGCTACTACAATGAGCAGTTCTTC
cdr3_aa: CSARALAGGYYNEQFF

cdr3_length: 15
v_call: TRBV18
clone_size: .
d_call: TRBD2
j_call: TRBJ2-1
cdr3_nt: TGTGCCAGCGAGGGACTAGCGGCCGCCTACAATGAGCAGTTCTTC
cdr3_aa: CASEGLAAAYNEQFF

cdr3_length: 10
v_call: TRBV28
clone_size: .
d_call: .
j_call: TRBJ2-1
cdr3_nt: TGTGCCAGCGGGGGTTTTGAGCAGTTCTTC
cdr3_aa: CASGGFEQFF

cdr3_length: 16
v_call: TRBV5-5
clone_size: many
d_call: .
j_call: TRBJ2-3
cdr3_nt: TGTGCCAGCAGCTTTTATCCAGGTGGGGGCACAGATACGCAGTATTTT
cdr3_aa: CASSFYPGGGTDTQYF

cdr3_length: 15
v_call: TRBV3-1
clone_size: many
d_call: .
j_call: TRBJ1-1
cdr3_nt: TGTGCCAGCAGCCAAGACAGGGTAACGGGCACTGAAGCTTTCTTT
cdr3_aa: CASSQDRVTGTEAFF

cdr3_length: 15
v_call: TRBV28
clone_size: few
d_call: .
j_call: TRBJ2-3
cdr3_nt: TGTGCCAGCAGTTTAGCGTCGGGTCCCCCAGATACGCAGTATTTT
cdr3_aa: CASSLASGPPDTQYF

cdr3_length: 15
v_call: TRBV5-4
clone_size: .
d_call: .
j_call: TRBJ2-3
cdr3_nt: TGTGCCAGCAGCTTGGCGTCTAGTGGGCCAGATACGCAGTATTTT
cdr3_aa: CASSLASSGPDTQYF

cdr3_length: 15
v_call: TRBV20-1
clone_size: many
d_call: TRBD2
j_call: TRBJ2-3
cdr3_nt: TGCAGTGCTACCCGGTCGGCGGGAGTCACAGATACGCAGTATTTT
cdr3_aa: CSATRSAGVTDTQYF

cdr3_length: 12
v_call: TRBV7-9
clone_size: many
d_call: .
j_call: TRBJ2-7
cdr3_nt: TGTGCCAGCAGCTCGATTTTCTACGAGCAGTACTTC
cdr3_aa: CASSSIFYEQYF

cdr3_length: 10
v_call: TRBV6-6
clone_size: many
d_call: .
j_call: TRBJ2-3
cdr3_nt: TGTGCCAGCTATACAGATACGCAGTATTTT
cdr3_aa: CASYTDTQYF

cdr3_length: 18
v_call: TRBV11-2
clone_size: few
d_call: TRBD2
j_call: TRBJ2-1
cdr3_nt: TGTGCCAGCTTGGGACTAGCGGGACAGAAAAGCTCCTACAATGAGCAGTTCTTC
cdr3_aa: CASLGLAGQKSSYNEQFF

cdr3_length: 15
v_call: TRBV11-1
clone_size: many
d_call: .
j_call: TRBJ1-6
cdr3_nt: TGTGCCAGCAGCTCAAATCATGGGTATAATTCACCCCTCCACTTT
cdr3_aa: CASSSNHGYNSPLHF

cdr3_length: 16
v_call: TRBV20-1
clone_size: .
d_call: .
j_call: TRBJ2-6
cdr3_nt: TGCTGTGCCGGCGGGCAGGCGTACTCTGGGGCCAACGTCCTGACTTTC
cdr3_aa: CCAGGQAYSGANVLTF

cdr3_length: 15
v_call: TRBV7-8
clone_size: many
d_call: TRBD2
j_call: TRBJ2-1
cdr3_nt: TGTGCCAGCAGCGGCGGGACTAGCGGGAGCCATGAGCAGTTCTTC
cdr3_aa: CASSGGTSGSHEQFF

cdr3_length: 16
v_call: TRBV10-3
clone_size: .
d_call: TRBD2
j_call: TRBJ2-1
cdr3_nt: TGTGCCATCAGTGAGAGACTAGCGGGAGTTGGCAATGAGCAGTTCTTC
cdr3_aa: CAISERLAGVGNEQFF

cdr3_length: 15
v_call: TRBV5-1
clone_size: many
d_call: TRBD1
j_call: TRBJ1-5
cdr3_nt: TGCGCCAGCAGCCCAGGGACAGTTAGCAATCAGCCCCAGCATTTT
cdr3_aa: CASSPGTVSNQPQHF

cdr3_length: 15
v_call: TRBV7-7
clone_size: many
d_call: TRBD1
j_call: TRBJ2-3
cdr3_nt: TGTGCTAGCAGCTTTGGCAGGGGGCACACAGATACGCAGTATTTT
cdr3_aa: CASSFGRGHTDTQYF

cdr3_length: 13
v_call: TRBV10-3
clone_size: many
d_call: .
j_call: TRBJ2-7
cdr3_nt: TGTGCCATCGGCCCGGGGTTCCTCTACGAGCAGTACTTC
cdr3_aa: CAIGPGFLYEQYF

cdr3_length: 12
v_call: TRBV29-1
clone_size: many
d_call: .
j_call: TRBJ1-1
cdr3_nt: TGCAGCGTTGATACTAATCAGGAAGGAGCTTTCTTT
cdr3_aa: CSVDTNQEGAFF

cdr3_length: 12
v_call: TRBV27
clone_size: many
d_call: .
j_call: TRBJ2-1
cdr3_nt: TGTGCCAGTAGCGACAGGATGAATGAGCAGTTCTTC
cdr3_aa: CASSDRMNEQFF

cdr3_length: 16
v_call: TRBV4-3
clone_size: many
d_call: TRBD1
j_call: TRBJ1-4
cdr3_nt: TGCGCCAGCAGCCACGGACAGGGGAAGGGGTCTGAAAAACTGTTTTTT
cdr3_aa: CASSHGQGKGSEKLFF

cdr3_length: 15
v_call: TRBV5-1
clone_size: few
d_call: TRBD2
j_call: TRBJ2-2
cdr3_nt: TGCGCCAGCAGCTTGGCGGCGGGAGGTTCTGGGGAGCTGTTTTTT
cdr3_aa: CASSLAAGGSGELFF

cdr3_length: 15
v_call: TRBV5-1
clone_size: many
d_call: .
j_call: TRBJ2-5
cdr3_nt: TGCGCCAGCAGCTTGGAGCAGGGTTGGCAAGAGACCCAGTACTTC
cdr3_aa: CASSLEQGWQETQYF

cdr3_length: 13
v_call: TRBV12-3/TRBV12-4
clone_size: many
d_call: .
j_call: TRBJ2-2
cdr3_nt: TGTGCCAGCAGCCATAAGAGGGCCGGGGAGCTGTTTTTT
cdr3_aa: CASSHKRAGELFF

cdr3_length: 15
v_call: TRBV29-1
clone_size: many
d_call: TRBD1
j_call: TRBJ1-1
cdr3_nt: TGCAGCGTTGATGTGACAGGGCAGATGAACACTGAAGCTTTCTTT
cdr3_aa: CSVDVTGQMNTEAFF

cdr3_length: 16
v_call: TRBV5-1
clone_size: many
d_call: .
j_call: TRBJ2-5
cdr3_nt: TGCGCCAGCAGCTTACAAGGTTTCCCCTCGCGTGAGACCCAGTACTTC
cdr3_aa: CASSLQGFPSRETQYF

cdr3_length: 13
v_call: TRBV12-3/TRBV12-4
clone_size: many
d_call: .
j_call: TRBJ1-2
cdr3_nt: TGTGCCAGCAGCAAGGGGGATGTCTATGGCTACACCTTC
cdr3_aa: CASSKGDVYGYTF

cdr3_length: 14
v_call: TRBV19
clone_size: .
d_call: .
j_call: TRBJ1-5
cdr3_nt: TGTGCCAGTAGTACCGGACAGAACAATCAGCCCCAGCATTTT
cdr3_aa: CASSTGQNNQPQHF

cdr3_length: 17
v_call: TRBV20-1
clone_size: many
d_call: TRBD2
j_call: TRBJ2-2
cdr3_nt: TGCAGTGCTAGACGGCCTGGGGGGCGGGGGGACACCGGGGAGCTGTTTTTT
cdr3_aa: CSARRPGGRGDTGELFF

cdr3_length: 15
v_call: TRBV20-1
clone_size: many
d_call: TRBD2
j_call: TRBJ2-5
cdr3_nt: TGCAGTGCTAGGGCTAGCGGAGGGAGGCAAGAGACCCAGTACTTC
cdr3_aa: CSARASGGRQETQYF

cdr3_length: 14
v_call: TRBV6-5
clone_size: many
d_call: TRBD1
j_call: TRBJ1-1
cdr3_nt: TGTGCCAGCAGTCCGGGGACAGGGTCTATGAAAGCTTTCTTT
cdr3_aa: CASSPGTGSMKAFF

cdr3_length: 14
v_call: TRBV14
clone_size: many
d_call: .
j_call: TRBJ2-2
cdr3_nt: TGTGCCAGCAGCCAGAGGCGGGCAACCGGGGAGCTGTTTTTT
cdr3_aa: CASSQRRATGELFF

cdr3_length: 17
v_call: TRBV13
clone_size: many
d_call: TRBD2
j_call: TRBJ2-4
cdr3_nt: TGTGCCAGCAGCTTAGGCGGTGCTAGCGGGGGGAGGAACATTCAGTACTTC
cdr3_aa: CASSLGGASGGRNIQYF

cdr3_length: 15
v_call: TRBV20-1
clone_size: many
d_call: TRBD2
j_call: TRBJ2-1
cdr3_nt: TGCAGTGCTAGAGTGCGGGAGCGGTCCTACAATGAGCAGTTCTTC
cdr3_aa: CSARVRERSYNEQFF

cdr3_length: 12
v_call: TRBV4-3
clone_size: many
d_call: .
j_call: TRBJ2-2
cdr3_nt: TGCGCCAGCACAGGCGACACCGGGGAGCTGTTTTTT
cdr3_aa: CASTGDTGELFF

cdr3_length: 14
v_call: TRBV5-5
clone_size: many
d_call: .
j_call: TRBJ2-2
cdr3_nt: TGTGCCAGCAGAATGGGGGGCGACACCGGGGAGCTGTTTTTT
cdr3_aa: CASRMGGDTGELFF

cdr3_length: 13
v_call: TRBV7-3
clone_size: many
d_call: TRBD1
j_call: TRBJ2-4
cdr3_nt: TGTGCCAGCAGCTTCTCGACAGGGGGCCTACAGTACTTC
cdr3_aa: CASSFSTGGLQYF

cdr3_length: 16
v_call: TRBV28
clone_size: many
d_call: TRBD1
j_call: TRBJ1-5
cdr3_nt: TGTGCCAGCAGTTTACACGTCGGACAGGGCAATCAGCCCCAGCATTTT
cdr3_aa: CASSLHVGQGNQPQHF

cdr3_length: 18
v_call: TRBV11-2
clone_size: many
d_call: .
j_call: TRBJ2-5
cdr3_nt: TGTGCCAGCAGCTCCTTACGCATCGTGGTCGGGGGGCCAGAGACCCAGTACTTC
cdr3_aa: CASSSLRIVVGGPETQYF

cdr3_length: 16
v_call: TRBV20-1
clone_size: many
d_call: TRBD2
j_call: TRBJ2-1
cdr3_nt: TGCAGTGCTAGAGTTCAGACTAGCGGGATTCACAATGAGCAGTTCTTC
cdr3_aa: CSARVQTSGIHNEQFF